These 12 T cell receptor beta chains originate from one sample sequenced in a study of response to subunit inactivated influenza vaccine. TCRdb called the RT-PCR reads again in MiXCR, with one record for every CDR3 protein. Here the sample spans 550,000 to 600,000 distinct CDR3 sequences, roughly 10% being singletons. Source: PBMCs from blood, taken on the day of vaccination. The receptor set was obtained from a man aged 45-65 years who received an inactivated influenza vaccine.

This clonotype was seen more than once but under ten times. V and J are TRBV20-1 and TRBJ1-1; 7 nucleotides match TRBD1. Germline values: CDR1 DFQATT, CDR2 SNEGSKA (reference sequence). Unmatched junction bases numbered 4, after V lost 5 bases and J lost 10 bases. This CDR3 has 10 amino acids. CDR3 sequence (DNA): TGCAGTGCTGGGACAGCGCTAGCTTTCTTT. Translation gives CSAGTALAFF.

This clonotype was recorded a few times. The chain links TRBV7-9 to TRBJ1-1; D unresolved. CDR1 and CDR2 (germline): SEHNR, FQNEAQ (reference sequence). The CDR3 is made up of 15 amino acids. Trimming removed 5 bases from V and 1 base from J, with 14 bases in between. For the CDR3, the DNA is TGTGCCAGCAGCCCCCCTAAGGCGTCGAACACTGAAGCTTTCTTT. Its translation: CASSPPKASNTEAFF.

The chain links TRBV12-3 or TRBV12-4 to TRBJ2-1; the match to TRBD2 covers 10 bases. V lost 4 bases and J lost 3; bases outside the gene matches: 9. The CDR3 totals 17 residues. CDR3 DNA: TGTGCCAGCAGTTCTGGGGGACTAGCGACCCACTACAATGAGCAGTTCTTC. Protein sequence: CASSSGGLATHYNEQFF.

This clonotype was recorded a few times. The genes are TRBV12-3 or TRBV12-4 and TRBJ1-1; 8 bases match TRBD1. Germline trimming cut 5 bases from V and 8 bases from J; bases unmatched to any gene: 1. The CDR3 is 11 residues long. The CDR3 here is CASSGQGEAFF. In DNA, the CDR3 is TGTGCCAGCAGTGGACAGGGCGAAGCTTTCTTT.

The rearrangement links TRBV28 to TRBJ2-7; TRBD2 aligns across 10 bases. The germline V gene encodes CDR1 MDHEN and CDR2 SYDVKM. The V segment lost 6 bases and the J segment 5 bases; nucleotides outside the gene matches: 13. The CDR3 consists of 16 residues. The CDR3 reads CASRDGAGGDRNEQYF. The CDR3 region has the DNA TGTGCCAGCAGGGACGGAGCGGGAGGGGATCGGAACGAGCAGTACTTC.

This clonotype was detected many times. J is TRBJ2-7 and V is TRBV7-9; perhaps TRBD1 as D (5 bases). This CDR3 region has 12 residues. V gave up 5 bases and J gave up 7 bases, with 12 bases separating them. CDR1 and CDR2 from the germline V gene are SEHNR and FQNEAQ (reference sequence). The CDR3 region is CASSQGRGEQYF. CDR3 in DNA: TGTGCCAGCAGCCAAGGAAGGGGAGAGCAGTACTTC.

The gene calls are TRBV20-1 and TRBJ1-6; 11 bases agree with TRBD1. V lost 5 bases and J lost 10; bases outside the gene matches: 4. The length of the CDR3 is 13 residues. CDR1 DFQATT and CDR2 SNEGSKA come from the germline V gene (reference sequence). The CDR3 DNA is TGCAGTGCTTGGGGACAGGGGGAGTCACCCCTCCACTTT. Amino acid sequence: CSAWGQGESPLHF.

This chain joins TRBV3-1 and TRBJ1-4; D perhaps matches TRBD1 (5 bases). This CDR3 region has 16 residues. CDR1 and CDR2 (germline): LGHDT, YNNKEL (reference sequence). Trimming took 0 bases from V and 4 from J, leaving 12 bases between them. CDR3 sequence: CASSQDIYRINEKLFF. The CDR3 region has the DNA TGTGCCAGCAGCCAAGACATATACAGGATTAATGAAAAACTGTTTTTT.

This clonotype was detected only a few times. This chain connects TRBV4-1 to TRBJ2-5; weak D call: TRBD2 (5 bases). This CDR3 spans 14 amino acids. V was clipped by 3 bases and J by 2 bases, with 10 bases between them. Germline CDR1 reads MGHRA; CDR2 reads YSYEKL. CDR3 sequence reads: CASSQSGLQETQYF. The CDR3 nucleotides are TGCGCCAGCAGCCAGTCGGGGTTGCAAGAGACCCAGTACTTC.

To note about this clonotype: The junction does not match germline at one end; this may be a read error. The chain couples TRBV4-2 to TRBJ2-3; D perhaps matches TRBD2 (5 bases). The CDR3 contains 14 residues. The V gene's germline CDR1 is LGHNA and CDR2 YNFKEQ. CDR3 coding DNA: TGTGCCAGCAGCCAAGGCCCTAGCAGAGATACGCAGTATTTT. It specifies CASSQGPSRDTQYF.

This chain connects TRBV7-2 to TRBJ1-4; no clear D. CDR1 is SGHTA, CDR2 FQGNSA, per germline. This CDR3 spans 13 amino acids. V dropped 1 base and J dropped 7 bases, with 7 bases sitting between them. CDR3 nucleotides: TGTGCCAGCAGCTTAGGTGGCTTTGAAAAACTGTTTTTT. It codes for CASSLGGFEKLFF.

This clonotype was counted a few times. This rearrangement joins TRBV12-3 or TRBV12-4 to TRBJ1-2; TRBD1 might be the D (6 bases). The CDR3 sequence is 13 residues long. Deletions cut 6 bases from V and 4 bases from J, with 12 bases between. The chain's CDR3 is CASSAAGAYGYTF. Here the CDR3 DNA reads TGTGCCAGCAGCGCTGCAGGGGCCTATGGCTACACCTTC.